The 15 T cell receptor beta chains below were found in one sample sequenced in a study of blood T cell repertoires in COVID-19 (dated by TCRdb to 2020 to 2022). Library preparation employed the immunoSEQ multiplex PCR assay. This is the immuneACCESS table as TCRdb keeps it, with only in-frame sequences that have V and J called. A part of the clones is gone; compared with another copy, unresolved V genes explain less than half, and the rest is unexplained. Within this sample are 180,000 or so clones, with over 75% of them counted one time only. The ten largest make up 11% of the sample. The sample taken for sequencing was PBMCs or T cells enriched from blood (not recorded which). The receptors originated from a middle-aged man who had recovered from COVID-19.

The chain joins TRBV5-6 to TRBJ2-1; D gene uncertain. The CDR3 extends over 12 amino acids. The V and J ends lost 2 bases and 10 bases respectively, with 10 bases between them. CDR1 is SGHDT and CDR2 is YYEEEE in the germline V gene. The CDR3 nucleotides are TGTGCCAGCAGCTTTTCCCTCGTAGAGCAGTTCTTC. This sequence encodes CASSFSLVEQFF.

V is TRBV24-1 and J is TRBJ2-2; no clear D gene. Between the trimmed V and J ends, which lost 9 bases and 1 base, there was a span of 8 bases. CDR1 is KGHDR and CDR2 is SFDVKD in the germline V gene. The CDR3 is made up of 13 amino acids. The CDR3 loop is CATSRENTGELFF. The CDR3 DNA reads TGTGCCACCTCCCGAGAGAACACCGGGGAGCTGTTTTTT.

The V gene is TRBV7-3, the J gene TRBJ2-1; D is ambiguous. Germline-derived CDR1 and CDR2 are SGHTA and FQGTGA. There are 13 residues in the CDR3. V lost 7 bases and J lost 12, with 19 bases in between. The CDR3 is CASKLPFPLWQFF. The CDR3 DNA is TGTGCCAGCAAACTACCCTTCCCGTTGTGGCAGTTCTTC.

The chain joins TRBV12-3 or TRBV12-4 to TRBJ2-3; no firm D call. CDR3 size: 12 residues. Trimming cost V 5 bases and J 6 bases, with 9 bases left between them. The CDR3 sequence is CASSIMRDTQYF. CDR3 DNA: TGTGCCAGCAGTATCATGAGGGATACGCAGTATTTT.

This chain joins TRBV6-5 and TRBJ2-7, with D unresolved. The germline CDR1 and CDR2 sequences are MNHEY and SVGAGI. Trimming took off 5 bases at V and 7 bases at J, with 18 bases between the two ends. CDR3 length equals 14 residues. This CDR3 reads CASSHKVPPGEQYF. The CDR3 nucleotides read TGTGCCAGCAGTCACAAGGTCCCGCCGGGTGAGCAGTACTTC.

The genes are TRBV10-3 and TRBJ2-3; D gene unclear. This CDR3 has 13 residues. V lost 4 bases and J 2 bases, leaving 7 bases between the germline ends. Germline values: CDR1 ENHRY, CDR2 SYGVKD. The DNA of the CDR3 is TGTGCCATCAGTGTTAGTCTCACAGATACGCAGTATTTT. Translation gives CAISVSLTDTQYF.

The rearrangement uses TRBV2 and TRBJ1-1; D not resolved. The CDR3 contains 11 residues. V lost 5 bases, J lost 5 bases, and 6 bases lay in between. Germline V gene sequence: CDR1 SNHLY, CDR2 FYNNEI. For the CDR3, the DNA is TGTGCCAGCAGTCTTAAAACTGAAGCTTTCTTT. Translated: CASSLKTEAFF.

The J gene is TRBJ1-2, the V gene TRBV30, with D possibly matching TRBD1 (5 bases). Germline CDR1 is GTSNPN and CDR2 is SVGIG (reference sequence). V lost 0 bases, J lost 4 bases, and 21 bases lay in between. The CDR3 spans 17 residues. Here the CDR3 DNA reads TGTGCCTGGAGTGTACGTCGAGGGAGGGGCCGGAGCTATGGCTACACCTTC. Its translation: CAWSVRRGRGRSYGYTF. Supplemented by reference TRBV30 and TRBJ1-2, the full variable domain reads SQTIHQWPATLVQPVGSPLSLECTVEGTSNPNLYWYRQAAGRGLQLLFYSVGIGQISSEVPQNLSASRPQDRQFILSSKKLLLSDSGFYLCAWSVRRGRGRSYGYTFGSGTRLTVV.

This clone was detected only a few times. V is TRBV24-1 and J is TRBJ2-7; 10 bases are shared with TRBD1. The CDR3 has 15 amino acids. The J segment lost 2 bases and the V segment lost 5 bases, leaving 5 bases of the junction unmatched. Germline loops: CDR1 KGHDR, CDR2 SFDVKD. The CDR3 reads CATSGGTGDPYEQYF. Written as DNA, the CDR3 is TGTGCCACCAGTGGCGGGACAGGGGATCCCTACGAGCAGTACTTC.

V usage is TRBV19 and J usage is TRBJ2-7; D possibly corresponds to TRBD2 (6 bases). Germline V gives CDR1 LNHDA, CDR2 SQIVND (reference sequence). This CDR3 spans 15 amino acids. V was trimmed by 5 bases and J by 2 bases, leaving 16 bases between them. The CDR3 spells CASSHPGTGPYEQYF. The CDR3 DNA follows: TGTGCCAGTAGTCACCCCGGGACTGGACCCTACGAGCAGTACTTC.

This chain connects TRBV27 to TRBJ2-3, with 12 positions matching TRBD2. Trimming at V came to 4 bases and at J to 1 base, leaving 6 bases not matched to a gene. The CDR3 is 17 amino acids. Germline assignment: CDR1 MNHEY and CDR2 SMNVEV (reference sequence). The CDR3 loop is CASSSQRLAGGTDTQYF. CDR3 sequence (DNA): TGTGCCAGCAGTTCCCAAAGACTAGCGGGGGGCACAGATACGCAGTATTTT.

The chain joins TRBV5-1 to TRBJ1-5; 10 positions agree with TRBD1. J lost 3 bases, V lost 0 bases, and 18 bases had no gene match. The CDR3 has 21 residues. From germline, CDR1 is SGHRS and CDR2 YFSETQ. The CDR3: CASSLGRGQGVAAGSNQPQHF. CDR3 DNA sequence: TGCGCCAGCAGCTTGGGTAGAGGACAGGGGGTCGCGGCCGGATCCAATCAGCCCCAGCATTTT.

The CDR3 DNA sequence: TGTGCCAGCAGTTCCCCAAGTTCCAGGCTCTCCTACGAGCAGTACTTC. It codes for CASSSPSSRLSYEQYF. The chain is built from TRBV28 and TRBJ2-7; D not certain. Trimming left V 4 bases short and J 0 bases short, with 16 bases between. Per germline, CDR1 MDHEN and CDR2 SYDVKM. This CDR3 spans 16 amino acids.

The chain employs TRBV6-6 and TRBJ2-3, with D unresolved. The CDR3 is made up of 16 amino acids. V was cut by 0 bases and J by 2 bases, with 12 bases left in between. Germline V CDR1 and CDR2: MNHNY, SVGAGI (reference sequence). The CDR3 here is CASSYSGTETTDTQYF. CDR3 nucleotide sequence: TGTGCCAGCAGTTACTCTGGCACGGAGACCACAGATACGCAGTATTTT.

The CDR3 coding sequence is TGTGCCAGCAGGGGGACAGGGAACACTGAAGCTTTCTTT. Its translation is CASRGTGNTEAFF. The chain recombines TRBV25-1 with TRBJ1-1, with 8 bases aligning to TRBD1. V was pared by 6 bases and J by 1 base, with 1 base of the junction left unmatched. CDR3 length: 13 residues. Germline V gene sequence: CDR1 MGHDK, CDR2 SYGVNS. Variable domain in full (rest from reference TRBV25-1 and TRBJ1-1): EADIYQTPRYLVIGTGKKITLECSQTMGHDKMYWYQQDPGMELHLIHYSYGVNSTEKGDLSSESTVSRIRTEHFPLTLESARPSHTSQYLCASRGTGNTEAFFGQGTRLTVV.